A single T cell receptor beta chain is shown here with its context. What it binds is unknown. The data belong to a study of shared clonotypes between healthy human individuals. At the level of the study: Researchers assigned three CD4 naive, three CD4 memory, two CD8 naive and one CD8 memory plate to each donor.

Template for every sorted-subset replicate PCR totaled approximately 0.2 ug DNA, roughly 30,000 T cell genomes. Measured with immunoSEQ multiplex PCR; TCRdb has only the in-frame clones, and not every one. The table lists about 600,000 clones, over 95% of them singletons, with around 0.097% in the top ten. Whole-study results and caveats: Against clonotypes common to all four donors, non-shared ones had lower generation probabilities. The donor pool, a small one, limited the genetic and exposure-history diversity represented.

In the naive CD8 group, cells lacked CD45RO and were positively selected for CCR7, so terminally differentiated effector memory CD45RA+ cells were left out. The specimen was naive CD8+ T cells sorted from blood. The TCR was taken from a woman between 25 and 40 years old in good health.

DNA for the CDR3: TGTGCCAGCAGTTCGTCCCCGGGACAGGGACTCCGTGGCTACACCTTC. As protein: CASSSSPGQGLRGYTF. The chain joins TRBV27 to TRBJ1-2; the match to TRBD1 covers 9 bases. Germline V CDR1 and CDR2: MNHEY, SMNVEV (reference sequence). V shed 4 bases and J 7 bases; nucleotides not matched to a gene: 13. The length of the CDR3 is 16 residues.